This entry concerns a single T cell receptor beta chain. The data derive from a study of cytomegalovirus exposure and HLA in healthy donors. The PCR made use of 60 Vbeta and 13 Jbeta primers. Data came from immunoSEQ multiplex PCR; TCRdb stores just in-frame clones and leaves some out. The profile shows 90,000 to 120,000 clones, about 83% of them singletons. The germline gives CDR1 SGHRS, CDR2 YFSETQ. V was clipped by 8 bases and J by 5 bases, with 12 bases between them. This CDR3 comprises 12 residues. The rearrangement joins TRBV5-1 to TRBJ2-3; a possible D gene is TRBD2 (6 bases). This receptor was obtained from a female donor in good health and CMV-seropositive. Sequencing was carried out using PBMCs. The CDR3 nucleotides read TGCGCCAGTCGGCAGGGAGGAGATACGCAGTATTTT. Its translation is CASRQGGDTQYF.